Listed below are T cell receptor beta chains from one sample, sequenced in a study of Ad26.COV2.S vaccination and SARS-CoV-2 variants. Clones were sequenced by immunoSEQ multiplex PCR, and TCRdb holds only the in-frame ones, with some missing. This sample has roughly 510,000 clones, with approximately 90% found just once. The sequencing here drew on peripheral blood, taken in a trial of Ad26.COV2.S vaccine versus placebo. Receptors were obtained from a person between 18 and 65 years old who received the Ad26.COV2.S COVID-19 vaccine or a placebo. The CDR3 runs from the conserved cysteine through the conserved F or W. Each record gives: clone size, J gene, V gene, D gene, CDR3 DNA, CDR3 protein. A D gene is named only where the DNA matches it firmly. Clone size is stated in some rows and not others, as once, few, many or a class when expanded.

size: .
J: TRBJ1-2
V: TRBV27
D: TRBD1
DNA: TGTGCCAGCAGTTCGACAGGGCCTAACTATGGCTACACCTTC
CDR3: CASSSTGPNYGYTF

size: .
J: TRBJ2-4
V: TRBV6-2/TRBV6-3
D: TRBD2
DNA: TGTGCCAGCAGTACAACTAGCGGGTGGGGTTCGGAAAACATTCAGTACTTC
CDR3: CASSTTSGWGSENIQYF

size: .
J: TRBJ2-7
V: TRBV6-5
D: TRBD2
DNA: TGTGCCAGCAGTTCAAGCGGGACTACATACGAGCAGTACTTC
CDR3: CASSSSGTTYEQYF

size: .
J: TRBJ2-7
V: TRBV3-1/TRBV3-2
D: TRBD2
DNA: TGTGCCAGCAGCTCCCCGGGACTAGCAATCGCCTTC
CDR3: CASSSPGLAIAF

size: .
J: TRBJ1-3
V: TRBV30
D: .
DNA: TGTGCCTGGAAGAGACGGAGCTCTGGAAACACCATATATTTT
CDR3: CAWKRRSSGNTIYF

size: .
J: TRBJ2-3
V: TRBV28
D: TRBD2
DNA: TGTGCCAGCACCGCTGTAGCGGGAGGGCGGGGTAGCACAGATACGCAGTATTTT
CDR3: CASTAVAGGRGSTDTQYF

size: .
J: TRBJ1-1
V: TRBV4-3
D: .
DNA: TGCGCCAGCAGCTCACCTACCAGGGGAGCTTTCTTT
CDR3: CASSSPTRGAFF

size: .
J: TRBJ2-1
V: TRBV4-3
D: TRBD2
DNA: TGCGCCAGCAGCCTGGGGGGACTAGCGGGAGTAAATGAGCAGTTCTTC
CDR3: CASSLGGLAGVNEQFF

size: .
J: TRBJ2-1
V: TRBV7-2
D: .
DNA: TGTGCCAGCAGCTTATTGGGGGGAATACCCTACAATGAGCAGTTCTTC
CDR3: CASSLLGGIPYNEQFF

size: .
J: TRBJ2-7
V: TRBV7-9
D: .
DNA: TGTGCCAGCAGCTTACAACAGGGCACCTACGAGCAGTACTTC
CDR3: CASSLQQGTYEQYF

size: .
J: TRBJ2-4
V: TRBV18
D: TRBD1
DNA: TGTGCCAGCTCACCGGGGTGGGACAGGCTGACCAAAAACATTCAGTACTTC
CDR3: CASSPGWDRLTKNIQYF

size: once
J: TRBJ1-1
V: TRBV6-6
D: .
DNA: TGTGCCAGCAGTCATAGTCCGGGACCCCTGAACACTGAAGCTTTCTTT
CDR3: CASSHSPGPLNTEAFF

size: .
J: TRBJ2-1
V: TRBV12-3/TRBV12-4
D: .
DNA: TGTGCCAGCAGCACCCCTAGGGTGGTTGAGCAGTTCTTC
CDR3: CASSTPRVVEQFF

size: .
J: TRBJ1-5
V: TRBV7-2
D: TRBD1
DNA: TGTGCCAGCAGCTTAGGGGACAGGGGCCCTTATAGCAATCAGCCCCAGCATTTT
CDR3: CASSLGDRGPYSNQPQHF

size: .
J: TRBJ2-7
V: TRBV19
D: .
DNA: TGTGCCAGTAGTACATTGACGTCCCACGAGCAGTACTTC
CDR3: CASSTLTSHEQYF